These 12 T cell receptor beta chains originate from one sample sequenced in a study of T-cell memory formation after mild COVID-19. TCRdb ran MiXCR on the 5' RACE reads and lists one entry per CDR3 protein. The sample shows 110,000 to 150,000 distinct CDR3 sequences, 14% to 15% of them seen only once. Material for sequencing was PBMCs or a T cell subset sorted from them (not recorded which). The receptor source for this set is an adult woman who had mild COVID-19 (a few samples of this study predate the infection). Cell type and time point are not known.

This clonotype came up many times. V usage is TRBV6-5 and J usage is TRBJ1-1, with 7 bases aligning to TRBD1. V lost 6 bases and J lost 8; bases outside the gene matches: 9. Germline CDR1 is MNHEY and CDR2 is SVGAGI. The CDR3 spans 13 residues. The chain's CDR3 is CASSPSQGGEAFF. The CDR3 DNA reads as TGTGCCAGCAGCCCTTCCCAGGGGGGAGAAGCTTTCTTT.

This rearrangement joins TRBV6-2 or TRBV6-3 to TRBJ2-1, with 10 bases lining up with TRBD2. The CDR3 totals 21 residues. The V segment lost 3 bases and the J segment 8 bases; nucleotides outside the gene matches: 25. The V gene's germline CDR1 is MNHEY and CDR2 SVGEGT. The CDR3 DNA is TGTGCCAGCAGTTATTTGGCCACACGAACTAGCGGGGTAGGAGATCGTGATGAGCAGTTCTTC. It specifies CASSYLATRTSGVGDRDEQFF.

This clonotype was recorded at least ten times. This rearrangement joins TRBV20-1 to TRBJ2-7, with 10 bases fitting TRBD2. The CDR3 is 13 residues long. J was trimmed by 3 bases and V by 5 bases; bases with no gene match: 4. CDR1 and CDR2 from the germline V gene are DFQATT and SNEGSKA (reference sequence). The CDR3 here is CSAPGTSDYEQYF. CDR3 DNA: TGCAGTGCTCCCGGGACTAGCGACTACGAGCAGTACTTC.

V is TRBV6-1 and J is TRBJ2-5; TRBD2 matches at 8 bases. With 2 bases clipped from V and 4 bases from J, the junction kept 9 bases outside the gene matches. The CDR3 is made up of 16 amino acids. Germline CDR1 MNHNS, CDR2 SASEGT. The CDR3 DNA follows: TGTGCCAGCAGTGAAATCCCCGGGGGGGCCGGAGAGACCCAGTACTTC. Translation: CASSEIPGGAGETQYF.

This clonotype showed up just a few times. The chain combines TRBV4-3 with TRBJ2-7; perhaps TRBD1 as D (5 bases). Germline V gene lookup returns CDR1 LGHNA and CDR2 YSLEER. CDR3 length: 14 residues. Trimming removed 2 bases at V and 5 bases at J, with 13 bases between. The CDR3 reads CASSQSRGDNEQYF. The CDR3 DNA is TGCGCCAGCAGCCAAAGTAGGGGTGATAACGAGCAGTACTTC.

This clonotype was counted at least ten times. The V call is TRBV7-6, the J call TRBJ2-1; D assignment may be TRBD1 or TRBD2 (5 bases each). The germline V and J ends were trimmed by 4 bases and 10 bases, with 8 bases remaining between them. The CDR3 length is 11 residues. CDR1 and CDR2 from the germline V gene are SGHVS and FNYEAQ. The CDR3 bases are TGTGCCAGCAGCTCGGGGACCGAGCAGTTCTTC. It codes for CASSSGTEQFF.

The rearrangement joins TRBV7-9 to TRBJ2-3, with 7 bases fitting TRBD1. The CDR3 runs 15 residues. Per germline, CDR1 SEHNR and CDR2 FQNEAQ (reference sequence). V was clipped by 3 bases and J by 0 bases; unmatched bases: 3. CDR3 amino acids: CASSLQGQSTDTQYF. CDR3 DNA: TGTGCCAGCAGCTTGCAGGGACAGAGCACAGATACGCAGTATTTT. The variable domain in full, completed from reference TRBV7-9 and TRBJ2-3, reads DTGVSQNPRHKITKRGQNVTFRCDPISEHNRLYWYRQTLGQGPEFLTYFQNEAQLEKSRLLSDRFSAERPKGSFSTLEIQRTEQGDSAMYLCASSLQGQSTDTQYFGPGTRLTVL.

The chain uses TRBV11-2 and TRBJ2-1; maybe TRBD2 (5 bases). Trimming took 5 bases from V and 5 from J, leaving 13 bases between them. Germline CDR1 is SGHAT and CDR2 is FQNNGV. The CDR3 has 14 residues. The CDR3: CASSTIRGHNEQFF. CDR3 DNA: TGTGCCAGCAGCACAATTCGAGGGCACAATGAGCAGTTCTTC.

This clonotype appeared a few times. The DNA for the CDR3 is TGTGCCAGTACGAGCTCTGGGGCCAACGTCCTGACTTTC. As protein: CASTSSGANVLTF. The chain has TRBV9 and TRBJ2-6; D gene uncertain. The CDR3 totals 13 residues. Germline assignment: CDR1 SGDLS and CDR2 YYNGEE. Trimming pared 8 bases from V and 0 bases from J, leaving 6 bases between. Drawing the rest from reference TRBV9 and TRBJ2-6, the complete variable domain is DSGVTQTPKHLITATGQRVTLRCSPRSGDLSVYWYQQSLDQGLQFLIQYYNGEERAKGNILERFSAQQFPDLHSELNLSSLELGDSALYFCASTSSGANVLTFGAGSRLTVL.

V and J are TRBV29-1 and TRBJ2-1; maybe TRBD1 (6 bases). V was shortened by 7 bases and J by 6 bases, with 16 bases between the two germline ends. Germline CDR1 SQVTM, CDR2 ANQGSEA. This CDR3 spans 13 amino acids. The CDR3 DNA reads TGCAGCGGGGGACACGTTTCGCGCAATGAGCAGTTCTTC. Amino acids: CSGGHVSRNEQFF.

The sample holds a few counts of this clonotype. The chain has TRBV7-2 and TRBJ1-1, with D unresolved. V lost 4 bases and J 0 bases, leaving 9 bases between the germline ends. The CDR3 contains 14 residues. The V gene's germline CDR1 is SGHTA and CDR2 FQGNSA. The CDR3 loop is CASSSGLMNTEAFF. The CDR3 nucleotides are TGTGCCAGCAGCTCTGGACTAATGAACACTGAAGCTTTCTTT. The full variable domain, with the rest looked up from reference TRBV7-2 and TRBJ1-1, is GAGVSQSPSNKVTEKGKDVELRCDPISGHTALYWYRQSLGQGLEFLIYFQGNSAPDKSGLPSDRFSAERTGGSVSTLTIQRTQQEDSAVYLCASSSGLMNTEAFFGQGTRLTVV.

Comment on this clonotype: One junction end disagrees with the germline gene, perhaps due to a read error. This sequence joins TRBV7-3 and TRBJ1-5; D remains ambiguous. This CDR3 region has 13 residues. The germline CDR1 and CDR2 sequences are SGHTA and FQGTGA. The CDR3, as DNA: TGTGCCAGCAGCCTAACAGCAGTCGAGCCCCAGCATTTT. Amino acid sequence: CASSLTAVEPQHF.